This T cell receptor (beta chain) stems from a study of shared clonotypes between healthy human individuals. Study-wide points: Relative to memory subsets, naive subsets generally showed larger estimated richness.

The V gene's germline CDR1 is SEHNR and CDR2 FQNEAQ (reference sequence). The V end was cut by 6 bases, the J end by 0 bases, with 11 bases between. The CDR3 is made up of 14 amino acids. In the case of this clone: The antigen is not known.

The repertoire was sequenced with immunoSEQ multiplex PCR; TCRdb's copy has only in-frame clones and lacks some. The table has about 2.4 million clones, under 95% seen once. The chain is built from TRBV7-9 and TRBJ1-1; no reliable D call. Material for sequencing was naive CD4+ T cells from PBMCs. Stated subset: CD45RA+ positively selected. The sequence was obtained from a man between 18 and 35 years old in good health. Some clones in this sample may be carry-over from other donors' samples. CDR3 protein: CASSRQILNTEAFF. The CDR3 coding sequence is TGTGCCAGCAGTCGCCAGATTCTGAACACTGAAGCTTTCTTT.